The 27 T cell receptor beta chains given below trace back to one sample, sequenced in a study of blood T cell repertoires in COVID-19. Sequencing was performed with immunoSEQ multiplex PCR; in TCRdb, only in-frame clones are kept and a portion is missing. This table has approximately 220,000 clones, 85% to 90% appearing once. The material sequenced was PBMCs or T cells enriched from blood (not recorded which). The source is a young man who had recovered from COVID-19.

Turning to this clone: Other DNA sequences within the sample encode an identical CDR3. The chain uses TRBV28 and TRBJ2-1; D might be TRBD2 (6 bases). Germline-derived CDR1 and CDR2 are MDHEN and SYDVKM. The CDR3 length is 13 residues. Trimming stripped 6 bases from V and 4 bases from J, with 10 bases between. The CDR3 DNA reads TGTGCCAGCAGGGGGACTGGGTACAATGAGCAGTTCTTC. Its protein product is CASRGTGYNEQFF. Looking up the rest from reference TRBV28 and TRBJ2-1 gives the full variable domain: DVKVTQSSRYLVKRTGEKVFLECVQDMDHENMFWYRQDPGLGLRLIYFSYDVKMKEKGDIPEGYSVSREKKERFSLILESASTNQTSMYLCASRGTGYNEQFFGPGTRLTVL.

This chain joins TRBV29-1 and TRBJ2-1; 7 positions agree with TRBD2. CDR3 length: 17 residues. Germline trimming cut 4 bases from V and 4 bases from J; bases unmatched to any gene: 16. Germline V gene sequence: CDR1 SQVTM, CDR2 ANQGSEA. As DNA, the CDR3 is TGCAGCGTTGGGGGGGGGACTACCAACACTCTATACAATGAGCAGTTCTTC. Translated: CSVGGGTTNTLYNEQFF.

The count of this clone is one. The chain links TRBV27 to TRBJ2-3, with 10 bases identical to TRBD2. This CDR3 has 15 amino acids. After removal of 5 bases from V and 2 bases from J, the junction contained 4 bases not matched to a gene. The germline gives CDR1 MNHEY, CDR2 SMNVEV (reference sequence). In DNA, the CDR3 is TGTGCCAGCAGTGAAGCGGGAGGGCCCACAGATACGCAGTATTTT. Its protein is CASSEAGGPTDTQYF.

The chain combines TRBV12-3 or TRBV12-4 with TRBJ1-5, with TRBD1 matching 8 bases. V shed 6 bases and J 11 bases; nucleotides not matched to a gene: 9. The CDR3 is 13 residues long. CDR3 protein: CASSLGWGQAQHF. The CDR3 DNA reads as TGTGCCAGCAGCCTAGGGTGGGGACAGGCCCAGCATTTT.

V gene TRBV7-7 combines with J gene TRBJ2-2, with D possibly being TRBD2 (7 bases). V lost 3 bases to trimming and J lost 3 bases, with 14 bases between them. Germline values: CDR1 SSHAT, CDR2 FNYEAQ (reference sequence). This CDR3 spans 16 amino acids. This chain's CDR3 is CASSFSGGRDTGELFF. The CDR3 nucleotides read TGTGCCAGCAGCTTTTCCGGGGGGCGGGACACCGGGGAGCTGTTTTTT.

CDR3 protein: CASSSLAGVNTEAFF. CDR3 DNA sequence: TGCGCCAGCAGCTCCCTGGCGGGGGTGAACACTGAAGCTTTCTTT. The chain carries TRBV5-1 and TRBJ1-1, with D perhaps TRBD1 (5 bases). Trimming removed 3 bases at V and 0 bases at J, with 12 bases between. The CDR3 is 15 amino acids. CDR1 is SGHRS and CDR2 is YFSETQ in the germline V gene.

The gene calls are TRBV4-1 and TRBJ2-3; no clear D. Germline CDR1 reads MGHRA; CDR2 reads YSYEKL. This CDR3 has 16 amino acids. Trimming took 0 bases from V and 3 from J, leaving 13 bases between them. In DNA, the CDR3 is TGCGCCAGCAGCCAAGAGTCGTCTAGTACTACAGATACGCAGTATTTT. It specifies CASSQESSSTTDTQYF.

This clone was detected only a few times. The chain is built from TRBV19 and TRBJ1-4; TRBD1 matches at 8 bases. The CDR3 has 15 amino acids. V gave up 6 bases and J gave up 6 bases; unmatched junction bases: 9. The germline gives CDR1 LNHDA, CDR2 SQIVND (reference sequence). CDR3 sequence (DNA): TGTGCCAGTAGCCGACAGGGGACCCGGGATGAAAAACTGTTTTTT. This gives the protein CASSRQGTRDEKLFF.

On this clone itself: The same CDR3 arises from other DNA sequences in this sample as well. This chain joins TRBV7-2 and TRBJ1-5; D uncertain. V dropped 1 base and J dropped 2 bases, with 9 bases sitting between them. The CDR3 consists of 15 residues. Germline V gene lookup returns CDR1 SGHTA and CDR2 FQGNSA. CDR3 protein: CASSLVGEGNQPQHF. CDR3 nucleotide sequence: TGTGCCAGCAGCTTAGTTGGGGAGGGCAATCAGCCCCAGCATTTT.

The chain links TRBV10-3 to TRBJ1-2; D gene unclear. CDR1 and CDR2 from the germline V gene are ENHRY and SYGVKD. Between the trimmed V and J ends, which lost 7 bases and 5 bases, there was a span of 14 bases. This CDR3 has 13 amino acids. CDR3 protein: CAITNESTYGYTF. The CDR3, as DNA: TGTGCCATCACCAATGAGTCGACATATGGCTACACCTTC.

The chain employs TRBV11-2 and TRBJ1-1; 12 bases agree with TRBD1. The CDR3 length is 14 residues. The trim removed 5 bases at V and 8 bases at J, leaving 6 bases unmatched. Germline V lookup: CDR1 SGHAT, CDR2 FQNNGV. The CDR3 here is CASSRRDRGQEAFF. DNA for the CDR3: TGTGCCAGCAGCCGAAGGGACAGGGGGCAGGAAGCTTTCTTT.

This clone showed up just a few times. V gene TRBV11-3 combines with J gene TRBJ1-1; D gene uncertain. CDR3 length: 13 amino acids. Germline V gene sequence: CDR1 SGHNT, CDR2 YENEEA. V lost 2 bases, J lost 3 bases, and 7 bases lay in between. CDR3 in amino acids: CASSLFGDTEAFF. CDR3 bases: TGTGCCAGCAGCTTATTCGGGGACACTGAAGCTTTCTTT.

The chain carries TRBV7-2 and TRBJ2-7; D may be TRBD2 (6 bases). This CDR3 comprises 16 residues. V was shortened by 5 bases and J by 6 bases, with 23 bases between the two germline ends. Looked up from germline, CDR1 is SGHTA and CDR2 is FQGNSA. The CDR3 DNA sequence: TGTGCCAGCAGCAACCCGCGACCGACTAGTCCGGGCGAGCAGTACTTC. Its protein is CASSNPRPTSPGEQYF.

This clone was counted once. The chain couples TRBV4-2 to TRBJ1-1; 10 nucleotides align to TRBD1. The J segment lost 3 bases and the V segment lost 2 bases, leaving 3 bases of the junction unmatched. Germline V gene lookup returns CDR1 LGHNA and CDR2 YNFKEQ. The CDR3 runs 15 residues. The chain's CDR3 is CASSQLGTGDTEAFF. The CDR3 DNA is TGTGCCAGCAGCCAATTAGGGACAGGGGACACTGAAGCTTTCTTT.

V and J are TRBV2 and TRBJ2-5; TRBD1 aligns across 10 bases. With V trimmed by 6 bases and J by 4 bases, 8 bases remained unmatched. CDR1 and CDR2 (germline): SNHLY, FYNNEI. The CDR3 length is 15 residues. CDR3 residues: CASRGTGALTETQYF. The DNA for the CDR3 is TGTGCCAGCAGGGGGACAGGGGCCCTAACAGAGACCCAGTACTTC.

The J gene is TRBJ2-1, the V gene TRBV30; possible D gene TRBD1, 6 bases. Trimming removed 1 base from V and 0 bases from J, with 16 bases in between. CDR3 size: 17 residues. CDR1 is GTSNPN and CDR2 is SVGIG in the germline V gene (reference sequence). CDR3 loop: CAWSGDKGRSSYNEQFF. The CDR3 DNA reads as TGTGCCTGGAGTGGGGACAAGGGCAGGAGCTCCTACAATGAGCAGTTCTTC.

J is TRBJ2-2 and V is TRBV19, with 12 bases fitting TRBD2. There are 18 residues in the CDR3. J gave up 2 bases and V 3 bases, and 7 bases lay outside the gene matches. Looked up from germline, CDR1 is LNHDA and CDR2 is SQIVND (reference sequence). The CDR3 sequence: CASSMASGRADNTGELFF. The CDR3, as DNA: TGTGCCAGTAGTATGGCTAGCGGGAGGGCCGACAACACCGGGGAGCTGTTTTTT.

V is TRBV27 and J is TRBJ1-5, with TRBD1 identical over 7 bases. Per the germline V gene, CDR1 is MNHEY and CDR2 is SMNVEV (reference sequence). Losses at the gene ends were 4 bases for V and 0 bases for J; bases not matched to a gene: 3. This CDR3 has 15 amino acids. CDR3 bases: TGTGCCAGCAGTTCAGGGACAGATAGCAATCAGCCCCAGCATTTT. It encodes CASSSGTDSNQPQHF.

The genes are TRBV20-1 and TRBJ1-1; D may be TRBD1 (6 bases). The CDR3 has 13 amino acids. V shed 3 bases and J shed 3 bases, with 11 bases lying between them. CDR1 is DFQATT, CDR2 SNEGSKA, per germline (reference sequence). The CDR3 DNA sequence: TGCAGTGCTAGTAAGGGGGGGGACACTGAAGCTTTCTTT. Its protein is CSASKGGDTEAFF.

This clone has more than one count but fewer than ten. The rearrangement links TRBV30 to TRBJ2-1, with a possible D match to TRBD2 (5 bases). The CDR3 sequence is 11 residues long. CDR1 GTSNPN and CDR2 SVGIG come from the germline V gene (reference sequence). The ends were cut back, 3 bases at V and 7 bases at J, with 7 bases in the middle. The CDR3: CAWSVANEQFF. The CDR3 DNA follows: TGTGCCTGGAGCGTAGCGAATGAGCAGTTCTTC.

The chain has TRBV25-1 and TRBJ2-3; tentatively, D is TRBD1 (6 bases). The V end was cut by 3 bases, the J end by 1 base, with 8 bases between. Germline CDR1 and CDR2: MGHDK and SYGVNS. The length of the CDR3 is 14 residues. CDR3 DNA sequence: TGTGCCAGCAGTGAGGGGGCTCGCACAGATACGCAGTATTTT. Residues: CASSEGARTDTQYF.

The V and J genes are TRBV9 and TRBJ2-7, with 13 bases that match TRBD2. The V gene's germline CDR1 is SGDLS and CDR2 YYNGEE. CDR3 length: 17 amino acids. Trimming at V came to 3 bases and at J to 0 bases, leaving 6 bases not matched to a gene. The CDR3 loop is CASSGGTSGTSSYEQYF. The CDR3 DNA sequence: TGTGCCAGCAGCGGCGGGACTAGCGGGACGAGCTCCTACGAGCAGTACTTC. Full variable domain (outside the CDR3, taken from reference TRBV9 and TRBJ2-7): DSGVTQTPKHLITATGQRVTLRCSPRSGDLSVYWYQQSLDQGLQFLIQYYNGEERAKGNILERFSAQQFPDLHSELNLSSLELGDSALYFCASSGGTSGTSSYEQYFGPGTRLTVT.

The CDR3 bases are TGTGCCAGCGCGGATAGGTCTTACGAGCAGTACTTC. Amino acids: CASADRSYEQYF. The V gene is TRBV3-1 (or the pseudogene TRBV3-2), the J gene TRBJ2-7; the D is unclear. The length of the CDR3 is 12 residues. CDR1 is LGHDT, CDR2 YNNKEL, per germline (reference sequence). V gave up 8 bases and J gave up 4 bases, with 12 bases separating them.

The V gene is TRBV2, the J gene TRBJ1-1; 8 bases fit TRBD1. Germline V gives CDR1 SNHLY, CDR2 FYNNEI. This CDR3 contains 14 residues. Losses at the gene ends were 6 bases for V and 5 bases for J; bases not matched to a gene: 8. CDR3 DNA sequence: TGTGCCAGCAGCACGACAGGGGAAGGGACTGAAGCTTTCTTT. Protein product: CASSTTGEGTEAFF.

This clone was counted a few times. The genes are TRBV5-8 and TRBJ2-2; D might be TRBD1 (6 bases). The CDR3 contains 13 residues. Trimming left V 4 bases short and J 5 bases short, with 9 bases between. The germline V gene has CDR1 SGHTS and CDR2 YDEGEE. As DNA, the CDR3 is TGTGCCAGCAGCATAGGACAGACCGGGGAGCTGTTTTTT. This translates into CASSIGQTGELFF.

The CDR3 loop reads CASRLTPPDGDYGYTF. CDR3 nucleotides: TGTGCCAGCAGACTCACCCCCCCGGACGGGGACTATGGCTACACCTTC. This rearrangement joins TRBV28 to TRBJ1-2; unclear D gene. Trimming shortened V by 6 bases and J by 3 bases, and 20 bases separated the two germline ends. The V gene's germline CDR1 is MDHEN and CDR2 SYDVKM. CDR3 length: 16 amino acids.

J is TRBJ2-1 and V is TRBV29-1, with TRBD2 identical over 11 bases. This CDR3 spans 13 amino acids. Trimming removed 4 bases from V and 10 bases from J; junction bases left unmatched: 6. CDR1 SQVTM and CDR2 ANQGSEA come from the germline V gene. The CDR3 loop is CSVVSGLAGEQFF. The CDR3 DNA follows: TGCAGCGTTGTGTCTGGACTAGCGGGCGAGCAGTTCTTC.